This is a list of T cell receptor beta chains from one sample in a study of PD-1 blockade in mismatch repair-deficient tumors. Produced via immunoSEQ multiplex PCR; TCRdb's table is partial and in-frame only. Here the sample spans 90,000 to 120,000 clones, 82% being singletons. The sequenced sample was peripheral blood, obtained approximately 35 weeks after starting pembrolizumab. All receptors derive from an adult with mismatch repair-deficient cancer. CDR3s include the opening cysteine and the closing phenylalanine or tryptophan. The order of the fields is J gene, D gene, V gene, clone size, CDR3 protein, CDR3 DNA. D genes are given only for firm matches. Some rows mark clone size as missing; the rest say once, few, many or name a class of expanded clone.

TRBJ1-1	NA	TRBV15	few	CATSRDQRQPEGGTEAFF	TGTGCCACCAGCAGAGATCAACGGCAGCCCGAAGGGGGCACTGAAGCTTTCTTT
TRBJ1-4	NA	TRBV7-6	NA	CASSLARGDEKLFF	TGTGCCAGCAGCTTAGCGCGGGGGGATGAAAAACTGTTTTTT
TRBJ2-3	NA	TRBV11-2	NA	CASSFQRDTQYF	TGTGCCAGCAGCTTCCAGCGGGATACGCAGTATTTT
TRBJ2-1	TRBD2	TRBV5-4	NA	CASSGTGTNIANEQFF	TGTGCCAGCAGCGGGACCGGGACTAATATCGCCAATGAGCAGTTCTTC
TRBJ2-5	TRBD1	TRBV7-2	NA	CASSFRQGGGETQYF	TGTGCCAGCAGCTTCCGACAGGGCGGTGGAGAGACCCAGTACTTC
TRBJ2-7	TRBD1	TRBV6-1	NA	CASRSRQGQGYEQYF	TGTGCCAGCAGGTCTAGACAGGGGCAGGGCTACGAGCAGTACTTC
TRBJ1-1	NA	TRBV30	NA	CAWSRQEVATEAFF	TGTGCCTGGAGTAGACAGGAGGTCGCCACTGAAGCTTTCTTT
TRBJ1-5	TRBD1	TRBV6-5	once	CASSYGTGSNQPQHF	TGTGCCAGCAGTTACGGGACAGGGAGCAATCAGCCCCAGCATTTT
TRBJ2-2	NA	TRBV7-3	NA	CASSPYSLTKNTGELFF	TGTGCCAGCAGCCCATATTCACTAACTAAGAACACCGGGGAGCTGTTTTTT
TRBJ2-1	TRBD2	TRBV9	NA	CASSVPPLADLYNEQFF	TGTGCCAGCAGCGTACCCCCCCTAGCGGATCTCTACAATGAGCAGTTCTTC
TRBJ1-5	TRBD1	TRBV28	once	CASTPGQGDNQPQHF	TGTGCCAGCACCCCCGGACAGGGCGACAATCAGCCCCAGCATTTT
TRBJ1-1	NA	TRBV27	once	CASSFIGGSDTEAFF	TGTGCCAGCAGTTTTATAGGGGGTAGTGACACTGAAGCTTTCTTT
TRBJ2-1	TRBD2	TRBV7-9	NA	CASSLAWTSGRWSYNEQFF	TGTGCCAGCAGCTTAGCGTGGACTAGCGGGAGATGGTCCTACAATGAGCAGTTCTTC
TRBJ2-1	NA	TRBV7-8	NA	CASSLANEQFF	TGTGCCAGCAGCTTAGCCAATGAGCAGTTCTTC
TRBJ1-5	NA	TRBV27	NA	CASSLGRGSQPQHF	TGTGCCAGCAGTTTGGGTCGGGGAAGTCAGCCCCAGCATTTT
TRBJ1-5	TRBD1	TRBV7-2	NA	CASSLASSQGASNQPQHF	TGTGCCAGCAGCTTAGCAAGTTCACAGGGGGCCAGCAATCAGCCCCAGCATTTT
TRBJ1-5	TRBD1	TRBV2	NA	CASSTSGTGGTRANQPQHF	TGTGCCAGCAGTACATCCGGGACAGGGGGGACTAGGGCAAATCAGCCCCAGCATTTT
TRBJ1-5	NA	TRBV7-8	NA	CASSLEAARIGQPQHF	TGTGCCAGCAGCTTAGAGGCGGCCCGGATAGGTCAGCCCCAGCATTTT
TRBJ1-1	NA	TRBV5-1	NA	CASSRVEGTEAFF	TGCGCCAGCAGCAGGGTGGAGGGAACTGAAGCTTTCTTT
TRBJ2-1	TRBD1	TRBV5-5	NA	CASSSNRGSAYNEQFF	TGTGCCAGCAGCTCCAACAGGGGTAGCGCCTACAATGAGCAGTTCTTC
TRBJ2-3	NA	TRBV6-4	few	CASSDLGGDTDTQYF	TGTGCCAGCAGTGACTTGGGCGGGGACACAGATACGCAGTATTTT
TRBJ1-2	NA	TRBV6-6	NA	CASSQEGLRGGYTF	TGTGCCAGCAGTCAGGAGGGGTTGCGGGGTGGCTACACCTTC
TRBJ2-2	TRBD1	TRBV6-1	NA	CASRDRTETGELFF	TGTGCCAGCAGGGACAGGACGGAGACCGGGGAGCTGTTTTTT
TRBJ2-5	TRBD1	TRBV11-2	NA	CASSLSRDRLWGQETQYF	TGTGCCAGCAGCTTATCCCGGGACAGGTTATGGGGCCAAGAGACCCAGTACTTC
TRBJ1-1	NA	TRBV7-2	NA	CASSRRQRNTEAFF	TGTGCCAGCAGCCGTCGACAGAGGAACACTGAAGCTTTCTTT
TRBJ2-4	TRBD2	TRBV7-8	NA	CASFQTSGSRWDIQYF	TGTGCCAGCTTCCAGACTAGCGGGAGTCGTTGGGACATTCAGTACTTC
TRBJ2-7	TRBD2	TRBV7-9	NA	CASSLVLAGRHEQYF	TGTGCCAGCAGCTTAGTTCTAGCGGGACGTCACGAGCAGTACTTC
TRBJ1-2	TRBD1	TRBV5-6	NA	CASSSRDRGPSGYTF	TGTGCCAGCAGCTCCCGGGACAGGGGCCCCTCAGGCTACACCTTC
TRBJ2-2	NA	TRBV5-1	NA	CASSLDRGPGATGELFF	TGCGCCAGCAGCTTGGACCGGGGGCCAGGGGCCACCGGGGAGCTGTTTTTT
TRBJ2-7	TRBD2	TRBV30	few	CAWSPGLAGGEQYF	TGTGCCTGGAGCCCTGGACTAGCGGGAGGTGAGCAGTACTTC
TRBJ2-7	NA	TRBV9	NA	CASSVDTAYEQYF	TGTGCCAGCAGCGTAGACACAGCCTACGAGCAGTACTTC
TRBJ1-2	NA	TRBV7-9	NA	CANSLEPQGNYGYTF	TGTGCCAACAGCTTAGAACCTCAGGGGAACTATGGCTACACCTTC
TRBJ2-6	NA	TRBV9	NA	CASSGTGIGGANVLTF	TGTGCCAGCAGCGGTACAGGGATCGGCGGGGCCAACGTCCTGACTTTC